One sample yielded the 14 T cell receptor beta chains listed below, sequenced in a study of molecular identifiers for immune sequencing clone quantification. TCRdb ran MiXCR on the PCR reads and lists one entry per CDR3 protein. The sample lists around 100,000 distinct CDR3 sequences, 30% to 35% occurring once. The material sequenced was naive CD8+ T cells from blood, with Jurkat cell RNA spiked in. Specified subset: FACS-sorted CD8+CD4-CCR7+CD45RA+ naive T cells. All receptors come from a human donor in good health. Some libraries in this study had Jurkat cell RNA spiked in.

The gene calls are TRBV2 and TRBJ1-1; D uncertain. The germline gives CDR1 SNHLY, CDR2 FYNNEI. Trimming took 6 bases from V and 6 from J, leaving 8 bases between them. The CDR3 is 11 residues long. CDR3 coding DNA: TGTGCCAGCAGGCCAGGTGCTGAAGCTTTCTTT. It encodes CASRPGAEAFF.

This clonotype was seen a handful of times. The V call is TRBV4-3, the J call TRBJ2-6; no clear D. The V end lost 0 bases, the J end lost 4 bases, and 13 bases lay between the germline ends. The CDR3 loop spans 17 amino acids. Germline-derived CDR1 and CDR2 are LGHNA and YSLEER. The CDR3 is CASSQEAYSPGANVLTF. The CDR3 DNA follows: TGCGCCAGCAGCCAAGAGGCTTACAGTCCGGGGGCCAACGTCCTGACTTTC.

The chain has TRBV6-6 and TRBJ2-4; 11 bases agree with TRBD2. Germline CDR1 is MNHNY and CDR2 is SVGAGI (reference sequence). With 5 bases clipped from V and 3 bases from J, the junction kept 6 bases outside the gene matches. CDR3 length: 16 amino acids. The DNA of the CDR3 is TGTGCCAGCAGTCCGCGGACTAGCGGGCACAAAAACATTCAGTACTTC. Translated: CASSPRTSGHKNIQYF.

This chain's CDR3 is CASSYSRSVGTEAFF. Here the CDR3 DNA reads TGTGCCAGCAGTTACTCGAGGAGCGTGGGGACTGAAGCTTTCTTT. The chain links TRBV6-5 to TRBJ1-1; D remains unclear. Germline CDR1 reads MNHEY; CDR2 reads SVGAGI. The CDR3 contains 15 residues. V was shortened by 0 bases and J by 5 bases, with 13 bases between the two germline ends.

The J gene is TRBJ2-5, the V gene TRBV7-6; 8 bases fit TRBD1. V lost 7 bases and J lost 4; bases outside the gene matches: 11. The CDR3 sequence is 15 residues long. Per the germline V gene, CDR1 is SGHVS and CDR2 is FNYEAQ. In nucleotides, the CDR3 is TGTGCCAGCACCAACCAGGACAGGGTAGGAGAGACCCAGTACTTC. It translates to CASTNQDRVGETQYF.

This chain connects TRBV20-1 to TRBJ2-2; no definite D call. V lost 3 bases to trimming and J lost 4 bases, with 3 bases between them. Germline-derived CDR1 and CDR2 are DFQATT and SNEGSKA (reference sequence). This CDR3 region has 11 residues. In DNA form, the CDR3 reads TGCAGTGCTAGCTGCACCGGGGAGCTGTTTTTT. It specifies CSASCTGELFF.

This clonotype was seen many times. V and J are TRBV2 and TRBJ2-4; no firm D call. The CDR3 totals 12 residues. Germline values: CDR1 SNHLY, CDR2 FYNNEI. V lost 5 bases and J lost 9, with 11 bases in between. CDR3 protein: CASSTGLFIQYF. In DNA, the CDR3 is TGTGCCAGCAGTACCGGTCTGTTCATTCAGTACTTC.

The chain couples TRBV25-1 to TRBJ2-2; tentative D call: TRBD1 (5 bases). CDR3 length: 18 residues. Trimming cost V 4 bases and J 0 bases, with 18 bases left between them. Germline V gives CDR1 MGHDK, CDR2 SYGVNS. Here the CDR3 reads CASSGYITGASNTGELFF. In DNA, the CDR3 is TGTGCCAGCAGTGGATACATAACAGGAGCCTCGAACACCGGGGAGCTGTTTTTT.

This clonotype has just a few counts. The V call is TRBV5-6, the J call TRBJ2-7; 7 nucleotides align to TRBD1. Germline CDR1 is SGHDT and CDR2 is YYEEEE. V shed 4 bases, J shed 2 bases, and the junction held 6 bases outside the gene matches. The CDR3 has 14 residues. The CDR3 coding sequence is TGTGCCAGCAGCCCCGAGACAGGGACCTACGAGCAGTACTTC. Residues: CASSPETGTYEQYF.

There are a few counts of this clonotype. Sequence at one end of the junction differs from germline and may be a read error. This chain joins TRBV27 and TRBJ1-5, with D uncertain. Germline V gene sequence: CDR1 MNHEY, CDR2 SMNVEV (reference sequence). There are 14 residues in the CDR3. The chain's CDR3 is CASSLSAGFQPQHF. CDR3 DNA sequence: TGTGCCAGCAGCTTATCCGCAGGATTTCAGCCCCAGCATTTT.

The rearrangement uses TRBV5-8 and TRBJ2-7, with 8 nucleotides matching TRBD1. CDR3 length equals 15 residues. Germline assignment: CDR1 SGHTS and CDR2 YDEGEE. The V gene end was trimmed by 0 bases and the J gene end by 2 bases; junction bases not matched to a gene: 4. The CDR3 protein is CASSLGQGTPYEQYF. In DNA form, the CDR3 reads TGTGCCAGCAGCTTGGGACAGGGGACACCCTACGAGCAGTACTTC.

About this clonotype: A much larger clone sits a single nucleotide away, making a read error possible. The CDR3 ends on some other residue instead of the conserved phenylalanine or tryptophan, so this is likely a read error. This chain joins TRBV5-1 and TRBJ2-4; 7 nucleotides line up with TRBD1. J was trimmed by 9 bases and V by 9 bases; bases with no gene match: 6. Per germline, CDR1 SGHRS and CDR2 YFSETQ. The CDR3 runs to 11 residues. In DNA form, the CDR3 reads TGCGCCAACCAGCCAGGGGGCATTCAGTACCTC. This gives the protein CANQPGGIQYL.

The V gene is TRBV27, the J gene TRBJ2-7, with D tentatively TRBD1 or TRBD2 (5 bases each). Germline V gene lookup returns CDR1 MNHEY and CDR2 SMNVEV (reference sequence). Trimming cost V 8 bases and J 2 bases, with 16 bases left between them. There are 14 residues in the CDR3. CDR3 sequence reads: CASSGAGRAYEQYF. CDR3 DNA: TGTGCCAGCTCCGGGGCAGGGCGGGCCTACGAGCAGTACTTC.

This clonotype was seen a few times. The chain carries TRBV6-5 and TRBJ2-6, with D possibly TRBD2 on 5 matching bases. Germline V gene sequence: CDR1 MNHEY, CDR2 SVGAGI. Trimming took 4 bases from V and 11 from J, leaving 9 bases between them. The length of the CDR3 is 12 residues. The CDR3 loop reads CASSSAGHVLTF. DNA for the CDR3: TGTGCCAGCAGTTCGGCGGGTCACGTCCTGACTTTC.